This T cell receptor (beta chain) was captured in a study of tumor and adjacent non-tumor tissue in lung cancer. For the study at large: The patients, roughly 9 men and 4 or 5 women, were about 31 to 80 with stage I to III disease. Samples averaged roughly 4.2 million productive TCRbeta reads each.

General study results and limits: Normal lung showed higher cumulative top 100 clone frequency than tumor. Compared with tumor, normal lung showed significantly lower TCR diversity.

The V gene's germline CDR1 is SQVTM and CDR2 ANQGSEA. This CDR3 is 11 amino acids long. The ends were cut back, 5 bases at V and 7 bases at J, with 12 bases in the middle. RNA was extracted from bulk tissue without any cell sorting. A modified ARM-PCR protocol with three rounds of nested PCR amplified TCRbeta. TCRdb re-analysed the multiplex PCR reads in MiXCR, keeping a single row per CDR3 protein. Of 55,000 to 75,000 distinct CDR3 sequences listed, 60% are singletons. In regard to this clonotype: Its antigen is unknown.

V is TRBV29-1 and J is TRBJ2-7, with D perhaps matching TRBD2 (5 bases). Sequenced input: lung tumor tissue. This TCR was recovered from a man aged 50-59 years with non-small cell lung cancer. The CDR3 here is CSVTGSVEQYF. For the CDR3, the DNA is TGCAGCGTTACGGGGAGCGTGGAGCAGTACTTC.